These 21 T cell receptor beta chains share one sample of origin, sequenced in a study of blood T cell repertoires in COVID-19. The assay was immunoSEQ multiplex PCR, and TCRdb's table has in-frame clones only and misses some. In the table there are roughly 390,000 clones, 85% of which are singletons. Sequenced input: peripheral blood. These receptors were collected from a woman between 18 and 29 years old with acute or convalescent COVID-19.

The chain combines TRBV7-9 with TRBJ1-1; D is undetermined. In germline, CDR1 is SEHNR, CDR2 FQNEAQ (reference sequence). CDR3 length equals 15 residues. V lost 0 bases, J lost 0 bases, and 8 bases lay in between. The chain's CDR3 is CASSLAAAVNTEAFF. Here the CDR3 DNA reads TGTGCCAGCAGCTTAGCGGCGGCTGTGAACACTGAAGCTTTCTTT.

The chain employs TRBV7-3 and TRBJ1-5; D not certain. V lost 5 bases, J lost 7 bases, and 12 bases lay in between. This CDR3 comprises 13 residues. Germline V gene lookup returns CDR1 SGHTA and CDR2 FQGTGA. CDR3 amino acids: CASSLREGQPQHF. CDR3 DNA: TGTGCCAGCAGCCTCCGGGAGGGACAGCCCCAGCATTTT.

CDR3 region: CASNVGGASMAEAFF. The CDR3, as DNA: TGTGCCAGCAATGTGGGAGGGGCTTCGATGGCTGAAGCTTTCTTT. The rearrangement joins TRBV27 to TRBJ1-1; a possible D gene is TRBD1 (5 bases). From germline, CDR1 is MNHEY and CDR2 SMNVEV (reference sequence). Trimming removed 7 bases at V and 6 bases at J, with 21 bases between. The CDR3 sequence is 15 residues long.

The V call is TRBV19, the J call TRBJ1-2, with D perhaps TRBD1 (6 bases). Deletions cut 1 base from V and 3 bases from J, with 15 bases between. The germline gives CDR1 LNHDA, CDR2 SQIVND (reference sequence). The length of the CDR3 is 16 residues. As DNA, the CDR3 is TGTGCCAGTAGTATAGGTCTTAGGGGGATCGACTATGGCTACACCTTC. This sequence encodes CASSIGLRGIDYGYTF.

The chain employs TRBV3-1 (or the pseudogene TRBV3-2) and TRBJ2-3; 10 positions match TRBD2. CDR3 length equals 15 residues. Germline V gene lookup returns CDR1 LGHDT and CDR2 YNNKEL (reference sequence). V shed 3 bases, J shed 3 bases, and the junction held 3 bases outside the gene matches. CDR3: CASSQSAGGTDTQYF. The CDR3 coding sequence is TGTGCCAGCAGCCAGTCAGCGGGAGGGACAGATACGCAGTATTTT.

This chain joins TRBV11-2 and TRBJ1-2, with a tentative D call TRBD1 (5 bases). There are 13 residues in the CDR3. Trimming removed 6 bases from V and 7 bases from J, with 15 bases in between. Germline-derived CDR1 and CDR2 are SGHAT and FQNNGV. In nucleotides, the CDR3 is TGTGCCAGCAGTTTGTTAATGGACACTGGCTACACCTTC. Protein sequence: CASSLLMDTGYTF. Together with reference TRBV11-2 and TRBJ1-2, the CDR3 gives the full variable domain: EAGVAQSPRYKIIEKRQSVAFWCNPISGHATLYWYQQILGQGPKLLIQFQNNGVVDDSQLPKDRFSAERLKGVDSTLKIQPAKLEDSAVYLCASSLLMDTGYTFGSGTRLTVV.

V usage is TRBV7-3 and J usage is TRBJ2-7, with 8 bases identical to TRBD1. The germline V gene encodes CDR1 SGHTA and CDR2 FQGTGA. The CDR3 runs to 14 residues. V gave up 4 bases and J gave up 7 bases; unmatched junction bases: 9. In DNA, the CDR3 is TGTGCCAGCAGCTCGCGGACAGGGTCGAGGGAGCAGTACTTC. This encodes CASSSRTGSREQYF.

The rearrangement joins TRBV27 to TRBJ2-5; 13 nucleotides align to TRBD2. With V trimmed by 5 bases and J by 5 bases, 5 bases remained unmatched. Germline CDR1 MNHEY, CDR2 SMNVEV (reference sequence). CDR3 length: 15 residues. This chain's CDR3 is CASSAGLAGRETQYF. The CDR3 nucleotides are TGTGCCAGCAGTGCGGGACTAGCGGGAAGGGAGACCCAGTACTTC.

This chain connects TRBV27 to TRBJ1-2, with a weak D call TRBD1 (5 bases). V shed 0 bases and J shed 4 bases, with 12 bases lying between them. This CDR3 spans 15 amino acids. The V gene's germline CDR1 is MNHEY and CDR2 SMNVEV (reference sequence). The CDR3 nucleotides are TGTGCCAGCAGTTTATCGAGCCAGGGCCCCTATGGCTACACCTTC. It yields the protein CASSLSSQGPYGYTF.

This chain links TRBV2 with TRBJ2-3; TRBD2 might be the D (6 bases). This CDR3 has 14 residues. CDR1 and CDR2 from the germline V gene are SNHLY and FYNNEI. Trimming removed 9 bases from V and 3 bases from J, with 16 bases in between. CDR3 in amino acids: CARTGGGLTDTQYF. CDR3 in DNA: TGTGCCAGAACCGGGGGAGGTTTGACAGATACGCAGTATTTT.

V and J are TRBV7-9 and TRBJ2-7; D unresolved. With 5 bases removed from V and 3 bases from J, the gap between germline ends came to 11 bases. The CDR3 sequence is 13 residues long. Germline lookup yields CDR1 SEHNR and CDR2 FQNEAQ (reference sequence). The CDR3 loop reads CASSPAFSYEQYF. As DNA, the CDR3 is TGTGCCAGCAGCCCCGCCTTTAGCTACGAGCAGTACTTC.

The CDR3 coding sequence is TGTGCCAGCAGCTTAGTAGTCGCCTCTAGCACAGATACGCAGTATTTT. Its protein is CASSLVVASSTDTQYF. This chain connects TRBV11-2 to TRBJ2-3; D is unclear. Trimming removed 1 base at V and 0 bases at J, with 11 bases between. The CDR3 has 16 residues. The germline V gene has CDR1 SGHAT and CDR2 FQNNGV. The entire variable domain, with the rest obtained from reference TRBV11-2 and TRBJ2-3, is as follows: EAGVAQSPRYKIIEKRQSVAFWCNPISGHATLYWYQQILGQGPKLLIQFQNNGVVDDSQLPKDRFSAERLKGVDSTLKIQPAKLEDSAVYLCASSLVVASSTDTQYFGPGTRLTVL.

This clone was detected only a few times. The chain combines TRBV12-5 with TRBJ1-2; 9 bases are shared with TRBD1. CDR1 is LGHNT and CDR2 is FRNRAP in the germline V gene. Trimming at V came to 1 base and at J to 5 bases, leaving 5 bases not matched to a gene. The CDR3 length is 15 residues. The chain's CDR3 is CASGLGTGTGYGYTF. The CDR3 DNA is TGTGCTAGTGGTTTGGGAACCGGGACAGGGTATGGCTACACCTTC. The full variable domain, its missing parts supplied by reference TRBV12-5 and TRBJ1-2, is DARVTQTPRHKVTEMGQEVTMRCQPILGHNTVFWYRQTMMQGLELLAYFRNRAPLDDSGMPKDRFSAEMPDATLATLKIQPSEPRDSAVYFCASGLGTGTGYGYTFGSGTRLTVV.

The chain recombines TRBV29-1 with TRBJ2-7; tentatively, D is TRBD1 (8 bases). The CDR3 extends over 17 amino acids. Germline loops: CDR1 SQVTM, CDR2 ANQGSEA. V was cut by 3 bases and J by 4 bases, with 25 bases left in between. The CDR3 sequence is CSVELGTGSTSVYEQYF. CDR3 nucleotide sequence: TGCAGCGTTGAGTTGGGGACAGGTTCTACTAGCGTGTACGAGCAGTACTTC.

The sample holds one count of this clone. Other DNA sequences in this sample translate to the same CDR3. The chain employs TRBV4-1 and TRBJ2-7; the match to TRBD2 covers 10 bases. The CDR3 loop spans 15 amino acids. The V gene's germline CDR1 is MGHRA and CDR2 YSYEKL. V shed 1 base, J shed 4 bases, and the junction held 4 bases outside the gene matches. CDR3 protein: CASSQGASGSYEQYF. The CDR3, as DNA: TGCGCCAGCAGCCAAGGGGCTAGCGGGAGTTACGAGCAGTACTTC.

This rearrangement joins TRBV11-2 to TRBJ2-5; D is unclear. Per the germline V gene, CDR1 is SGHAT and CDR2 is FQNNGV. The CDR3 sequence is 14 residues long. V was cut by 0 bases and J by 0 bases, with 5 bases left in between. CDR3 region: CASSLEPDQETQYF. The CDR3 DNA sequence: TGTGCCAGCAGCTTAGAGCCAGACCAAGAGACCCAGTACTTC. The variable domain in full, completed from reference TRBV11-2 and TRBJ2-5, reads EAGVAQSPRYKIIEKRQSVAFWCNPISGHATLYWYQQILGQGPKLLIQFQNNGVVDDSQLPKDRFSAERLKGVDSTLKIQPAKLEDSAVYLCASSLEPDQETQYFGPGTRLLVL.

This clone showed up just a few times. The V gene is TRBV28, the J gene TRBJ2-3; 9 bases align to TRBD1. The CDR3 spans 14 residues. Unmatched junction bases numbered 8, after V lost 5 bases and J lost 8 bases. Germline CDR1 MDHEN, CDR2 SYDVKM. The CDR3 nucleotides read TGTGCCAGCAGTCTACAGGGGGCCGGGGGTACGCAGTATTTT. This codes for CASSLQGAGGTQYF.

This clone was counted a single time. This chain links TRBV3-1 (or the pseudogene TRBV3-2) with TRBJ2-6, with TRBD1 matching 8 bases. CDR1 is LGHDT, CDR2 YNNKEL, per germline (reference sequence). V lost 3 bases, J lost 3 bases, and 7 bases stayed unmatched. CDR3 length: 17 residues. The CDR3 region is CASSHSPRGRGANVLTF. The DNA for the CDR3 is TGTGCCAGCAGCCACTCACCCAGGGGGCGTGGGGCCAACGTCCTGACTTTC.

The CDR3 is CASNSRTGSYEQYF. In DNA, the CDR3 is TGTGCCAGCAATTCACGGACAGGGAGCTACGAGCAGTACTTC. The chain uses TRBV6-5 and TRBJ2-7, with TRBD1 matching over 8 bases. With V trimmed by 7 bases and J by 3 bases, 8 bases remained unmatched. CDR3 length equals 14 residues. Germline CDR1 is MNHEY and CDR2 is SVGAGI.

This rearrangement joins TRBV5-1 to TRBJ1-4, with TRBD1 matching over 7 bases. The CDR3 consists of 13 residues. Germline assignment: CDR1 SGHRS and CDR2 YFSETQ. V was pared by 2 bases and J by 11 bases, with 6 bases of the junction left unmatched. Here the CDR3 reads CASSFDQGGKLFF. In nucleotides, the CDR3 is TGCGCCAGCAGCTTCGACCAGGGGGGCAAACTGTTTTTT.

The CDR3, as DNA: TGTGCCTGGAGTGTGGGTCCTCACCGACAGAGGAACACTGAAGCTTTCTTT. Its protein product is CAWSVGPHRQRNTEAFF. J is TRBJ1-1 and V is TRBV30, with a possible D match to TRBD1 (5 bases). Germline V gene sequence: CDR1 GTSNPN, CDR2 SVGIG (reference sequence). V gave up 0 bases and J gave up 1 base, with 18 bases separating them. The CDR3 spans 17 residues. The full variable domain, rest sourced from reference TRBV30 and TRBJ1-1, is SQTIHQWPATLVQPVGSPLSLECTVEGTSNPNLYWYRQAAGRGLQLLFYSVGIGQISSEVPQNLSASRPQDRQFILSSKKLLLSDSGFYLCAWSVGPHRQRNTEAFFGQGTRLTVV.